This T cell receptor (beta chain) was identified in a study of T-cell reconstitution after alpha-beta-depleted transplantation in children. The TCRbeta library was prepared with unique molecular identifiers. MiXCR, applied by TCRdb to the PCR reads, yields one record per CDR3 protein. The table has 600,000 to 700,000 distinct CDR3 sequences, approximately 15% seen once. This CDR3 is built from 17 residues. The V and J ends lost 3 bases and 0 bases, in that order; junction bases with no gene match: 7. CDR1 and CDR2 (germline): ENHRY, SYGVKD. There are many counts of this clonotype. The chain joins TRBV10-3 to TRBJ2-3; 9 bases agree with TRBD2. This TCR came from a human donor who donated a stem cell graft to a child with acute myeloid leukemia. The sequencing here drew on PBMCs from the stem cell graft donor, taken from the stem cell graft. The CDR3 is CAISDDSGSPSTDTQYF. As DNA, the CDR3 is TGTGCCATCAGTGATGATAGCGGGAGCCCTAGCACAGATACGCAGTATTTT.